A selection of T cell receptor beta chains follows, all from one sample in a study of T cell repertoires in cytomegalovirus infection. MiXCR, applied by TCRdb to the reads, yields one record per CDR3 protein. The data contain fewer than 25,000 distinct CDR3 sequences, under 25% of them seen just once; the ten biggest clones take up roughly nine tenths. These receptors lack a known antigen. The sample consisted of CD8+ T cells from cultured PBMCs, taken from culture after CMV antigen stimulation. All receptors come from a human donor in good health (CMV status not recorded). Some clones in this sample may be carry-over from other donors' samples. Each CDR3 is given with its conserved first and last residue. A D gene is named only where the DNA matches it firmly. A row's size may be missing; if present it is once, few, many or a size class.

v_gene: TRBV7-9; j_gene: TRBJ1-4; abundance: few; d_gene: .; CDR3nt: TGTGCCAGCGAACGCGGTGGGGTTGGTGAAAAACTGTTTTTT; CDR3aa: CASERGGVGEKLFF
v_gene: TRBV20-1; j_gene: TRBJ2-7; abundance: many; d_gene: .; CDR3nt: TGCAGTGCAATTCCCCTCGGAGGTTCCTACGAGCAGTACTTC; CDR3aa: CSAIPLGGSYEQYF
v_gene: TRBV11-2; j_gene: TRBJ2-1; abundance: many; d_gene: TRBD2; CDR3nt: TGTGCCAGCAGCTTAGCTGGACTAGCGGGGCCCAATGAGCAGTTCTTC; CDR3aa: CASSLAGLAGPNEQFF
v_gene: TRBV6-1; j_gene: TRBJ1-1; abundance: few; d_gene: .; CDR3nt: TGTGCCAGCAGTGGCGGGATGAACACTGAAGCTTTCTTT; CDR3aa: CASSGGMNTEAFF
v_gene: TRBV12-3/TRBV12-4; j_gene: TRBJ2-1; abundance: .; d_gene: .; CDR3nt: TGTGCCAGCAGTTCAGGGGGGGTGGGGGTCAATGAGCAGTTCTTC; CDR3aa: CASSSGGVGVNEQFF
v_gene: TRBV11-3; j_gene: TRBJ2-2; abundance: few; d_gene: .; CDR3nt: TGTGCCAGCAGCTTAGAGTACGGGGGAAACACCGGGGAGCTGTTTTTT; CDR3aa: CASSLEYGGNTGELFF
v_gene: TRBV4-2; j_gene: TRBJ1-2; abundance: few; d_gene: TRBD1; CDR3nt: TGTGCCAGCAGCCAGGGGATCGGGACAGGAATTAACTATGGCTACACCTTC; CDR3aa: CASSQGIGTGINYGYTF
v_gene: TRBV7-2; j_gene: TRBJ2-3; abundance: many; d_gene: .; CDR3nt: TGTGCCAGCAGCCTGGTCGAAGATACGCAGTATTTT; CDR3aa: CASSLVEDTQYF
v_gene: TRBV4-2; j_gene: TRBJ1-4; abundance: few; d_gene: .; CDR3nt: TGTGCCAGCAGCCAAGGGGACGGGCGGAATGAAAAACTGTTTTTT; CDR3aa: CASSQGDGRNEKLFF
v_gene: TRBV5-1; j_gene: TRBJ2-3; abundance: once; d_gene: .; CDR3nt: TGCGCCAGCAGCTTGGGACAGTCCACAGATACGCAGTATTTT; CDR3aa: CASSLGQSTDTQYF
v_gene: TRBV19; j_gene: TRBJ2-1; abundance: .; d_gene: .; CDR3nt: TGTGCCAGTACCCCCGGAGCCTCAGGGTTCGGTGAGCAGTTCTTC; CDR3aa: CASTPGASGFGEQFF
v_gene: TRBV5-1; j_gene: TRBJ1-6; abundance: .; d_gene: .; CDR3nt: TGCGCCAGCAGCGTCGCGGTATACTCACCCCTCCACTTT; CDR3aa: CASSVAVYSPLHF
v_gene: TRBV7-9; j_gene: TRBJ2-7; abundance: few; d_gene: TRBD2; CDR3nt: TGTGCCAGCAGCTTAGCGGGGGGGAGGGACGAGCAGTACTTC; CDR3aa: CASSLAGGRDEQYF
v_gene: TRBV7-9; j_gene: TRBJ1-6; abundance: many; d_gene: .; CDR3nt: TGTGCCAGCAGCCTAGAGGGTAATTCACCCCTCCACTTT; CDR3aa: CASSLEGNSPLHF
v_gene: TRBV7-9; j_gene: TRBJ1-1; abundance: .; d_gene: .; CDR3nt: TGTGCCAGCAGCAATCCATGGTCGACTGAAGCTTTCTTT; CDR3aa: CASSNPWSTEAFF
v_gene: TRBV7-6; j_gene: TRBJ1-3; abundance: .; d_gene: TRBD1; CDR3nt: TGTGCCAGCAGCTTAGCCCCGGACAGGGGGCTCAACACCATATATTTT; CDR3aa: CASSLAPDRGLNTIYF
v_gene: TRBV7-8; j_gene: TRBJ2-7; abundance: few; d_gene: TRBD2; CDR3nt: TGTGCCAGCAGCTTAGCCGGGGGGGTGTACGAGCAGTACTTC; CDR3aa: CASSLAGGVYEQYF
v_gene: TRBV7-6; j_gene: TRBJ1-1; abundance: many; d_gene: .; CDR3nt: TGTGCCAGCAGCTTAAAAGGAGGAGGGTACGGCGGCACTGAAGCTTTCTTT; CDR3aa: CASSLKGGGYGGTEAFF
v_gene: TRBV12-5; j_gene: TRBJ2-1; abundance: many; d_gene: .; CDR3nt: TGTGCTAGTGGGATGGGTTACAATGAGCAGTTCTTC; CDR3aa: CASGMGYNEQFF
v_gene: TRBV6-6; j_gene: TRBJ2-3; abundance: .; d_gene: TRBD2; CDR3nt: TGTGCCAGCGGACTAGCGGGGGGAACAGATACGCAGTATTTT; CDR3aa: CASGLAGGTDTQYF
v_gene: TRBV20-1; j_gene: TRBJ1-2; abundance: .; d_gene: .; CDR3nt: TGCAGTGCAGGGGGAAATGGCTACACCTTC; CDR3aa: CSAGGNGYTF
v_gene: TRBV11-2; j_gene: TRBJ1-1; abundance: many; d_gene: .; CDR3nt: TGTGCCAGCAGCGTCACACAGGGACCTGGGATGAACACTGAAGCTTTCTTT; CDR3aa: CASSVTQGPGMNTEAFF
v_gene: TRBV11-2; j_gene: TRBJ2-3; abundance: few; d_gene: .; CDR3nt: TGTGCCAGCAGCTCTGAGACAGTGGTTGGCACAGATACGCAGTATTTT; CDR3aa: CASSSETVVGTDTQYF
v_gene: TRBV5-8; j_gene: TRBJ2-7; abundance: .; d_gene: .; CDR3nt: TGTGCCAGCAGCTTGAGAGGGGCCGGTTACGAGCAGTACTTC; CDR3aa: CASSLRGAGYEQYF
v_gene: TRBV4-1; j_gene: TRBJ1-2; abundance: .; d_gene: .; CDR3nt: TGCGCCAGCAGCCAAGTACAGGGTACGTATGATGGCTACACCTTC; CDR3aa: CASSQVQGTYDGYTF
v_gene: TRBV6-6; j_gene: TRBJ2-2; abundance: few; d_gene: TRBD2; CDR3nt: TGTGCCAGCAGTTACGGGGACTACACTACCACCGGGGAGCTGTTTTTT; CDR3aa: CASSYGDYTTTGELFF
v_gene: TRBV19; j_gene: TRBJ2-7; abundance: many; d_gene: .; CDR3nt: TGTGCCAGTAGGGACCAGGGCAATTACGAGCAGTACTTC; CDR3aa: CASRDQGNYEQYF
v_gene: TRBV2; j_gene: TRBJ2-7; abundance: many; d_gene: TRBD2; CDR3nt: TGTGCCAGCAGTGTAACTAGCGGGGGGCCTTTTTCCTACGAGCAGTACTTC; CDR3aa: CASSVTSGGPFSYEQYF
v_gene: TRBV7-3; j_gene: TRBJ1-3; abundance: few; d_gene: TRBD1; CDR3nt: TGTGCCAGCAGCCCGCGACAGGGCGAAGACACCATATATTTT; CDR3aa: CASSPRQGEDTIYF
v_gene: TRBV11-2; j_gene: TRBJ1-1; abundance: few; d_gene: .; CDR3nt: TGTGCCAGCAGCTTGACAGGAAAACCCACTGAAGCTTTCTTT; CDR3aa: CASSLTGKPTEAFF
v_gene: TRBV6-1; j_gene: TRBJ1-2; abundance: few; d_gene: TRBD1; CDR3nt: TGTGCCAGCAGTGCGACAGGGGGCTTTTATGGCTACACCTTC; CDR3aa: CASSATGGFYGYTF
v_gene: TRBV20-1; j_gene: TRBJ1-5; abundance: few; d_gene: TRBD1; CDR3nt: TGCAGTGCGAGGAACAGGGGAGGCAATCAGCCCCAGCATTTT; CDR3aa: CSARNRGGNQPQHF
v_gene: TRBV20-1; j_gene: TRBJ1-5; abundance: few; d_gene: .; CDR3nt: TGCAGTGCTAGACGGCACAATCAGCCCCAGCATTTT; CDR3aa: CSARRHNQPQHF
v_gene: TRBV7-9; j_gene: TRBJ2-5; abundance: few; d_gene: .; CDR3nt: TGTGCCAGCAGCAGCCGGGACACTAAAGAGACCCAGTACTTC; CDR3aa: CASSSRDTKETQYF
v_gene: TRBV7-2; j_gene: TRBJ1-1; abundance: few; d_gene: .; CDR3nt: TGTGCCAGCAGCTTAGTTACCGGGGGGTACACTGAAGCTTTCTTT; CDR3aa: CASSLVTGGYTEAFF
v_gene: TRBV6-2/TRBV6-3; j_gene: TRBJ2-1; abundance: .; d_gene: .; CDR3nt: TGTGCCAGCAGTGGGTTAGGGGGGAAATACTACAATGAGCAGTTCTTC; CDR3aa: CASSGLGGKYYNEQFF
v_gene: TRBV7-2; j_gene: TRBJ1-5; abundance: many; d_gene: .; CDR3nt: TGTGCCAGCAGCTTAGCGCCTAATAGGCCCCAGCATTTT; CDR3aa: CASSLAPNRPQHF
v_gene: TRBV20-1; j_gene: TRBJ2-7; abundance: .; d_gene: TRBD1; CDR3nt: TGCAGTGTTGGGACAGGGAACTACGAGCAGTACTTC; CDR3aa: CSVGTGNYEQYF
v_gene: TRBV7-6; j_gene: TRBJ2-1; abundance: .; d_gene: TRBD2; CDR3nt: TGTGCCAGCAGAAGGGAAACTAGCGGGGGACCTCCACCCGACAATGAGCAGTTCTTC; CDR3aa: CASRRETSGGPPPDNEQFF
v_gene: TRBV19; j_gene: TRBJ2-7; abundance: many; d_gene: TRBD1; CDR3nt: TGTGCCAGTAGTCGACAGGGTAAGCCCTACGAGCAGTACTTC; CDR3aa: CASSRQGKPYEQYF